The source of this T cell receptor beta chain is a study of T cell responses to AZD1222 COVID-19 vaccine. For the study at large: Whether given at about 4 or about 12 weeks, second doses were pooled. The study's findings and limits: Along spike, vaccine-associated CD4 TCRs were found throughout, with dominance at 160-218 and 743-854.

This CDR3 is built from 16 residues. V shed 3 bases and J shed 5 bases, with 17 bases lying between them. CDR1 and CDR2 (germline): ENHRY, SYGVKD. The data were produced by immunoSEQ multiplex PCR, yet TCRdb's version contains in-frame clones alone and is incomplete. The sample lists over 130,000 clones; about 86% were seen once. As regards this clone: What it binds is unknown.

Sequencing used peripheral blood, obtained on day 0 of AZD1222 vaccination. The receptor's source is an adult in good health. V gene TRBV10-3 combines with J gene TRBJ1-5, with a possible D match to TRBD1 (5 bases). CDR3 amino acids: CAISDSLGQTYQPQHF. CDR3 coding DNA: TGTGCCATCAGTGACTCTCTGGGGCAGACTTATCAGCCCCAGCATTTT.